This T cell receptor beta chain was profiled in a study of CD8+CD57+ T cells in acquired aplastic anemia. Study-level background: Sorted CD4+ and CD8+ cells gave a mean 3.2 ug DNA, range roughly 0.18 to 27.4 ug.

Overall study findings and caveats: In CD8+ cells, Simpson's diversity showed no significant difference between patients and controls. Overlapping CD8+ CDR3 repertoires of patients and controls contained 25 to 35 shared sequences.

The authors sequenced patients whose flow cytometry had shown CD8+CD57+ cell expansion. Severe acquired aplastic anemia affected all patients. Profiles of TCR beta VDJ and CDR3 were generated from a genomic DNA template. MiXCR, applied by TCRdb to the reads, yields one record per CDR3 protein. Of about 180,000 distinct CDR3 sequences listed, around 50% are singletons. A note on this clonotype: Its target is unknown.

J gave up 6 bases and V 4 bases, and 9 bases lay outside the gene matches. The CDR3 consists of 15 residues. Per germline, CDR1 MNHEY and CDR2 SVGAGI. This TCR came from a human donor with aplastic anemia. Sequencing was performed on sorted CD4+, CD8+, or CD8+CD57+ T cells (not recorded which) from PBMCs. The J gene is TRBJ2-3, the V gene TRBV6-5, with 8 bases that match TRBD1. DNA of the CDR3: TGTGCCAGCAGTTTCTCAGGACAGGGCTTGGATACGCAGTATTTT. Translation gives CASSFSGQGLDTQYF.